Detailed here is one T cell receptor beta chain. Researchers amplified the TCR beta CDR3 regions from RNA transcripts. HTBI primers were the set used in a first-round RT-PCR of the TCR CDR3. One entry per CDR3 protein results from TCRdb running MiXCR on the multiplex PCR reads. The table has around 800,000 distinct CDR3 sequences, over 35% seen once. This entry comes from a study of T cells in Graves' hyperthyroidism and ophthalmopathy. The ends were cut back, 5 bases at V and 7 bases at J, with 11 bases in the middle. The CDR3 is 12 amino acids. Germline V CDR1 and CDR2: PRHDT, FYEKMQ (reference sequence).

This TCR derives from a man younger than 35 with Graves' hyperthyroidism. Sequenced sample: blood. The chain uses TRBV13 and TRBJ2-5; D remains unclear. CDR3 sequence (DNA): TGTGCCAGCAGCACACCGCCAGGGACCCAGTACTTC. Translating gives CASSTPPGTQYF.